One sample yielded the 23 T cell receptor beta chains listed below, sequenced in a study of cytomegalovirus exposure and HLA in healthy donors. The PCR employed 60 Vbeta primers together with 13 Jbeta primers. Profiling relied on immunoSEQ multiplex PCR, and the TCRdb table lists in-frame clones only, not all of them. Of some 170,000 clones in the sample, around 75% were seen once. The material sequenced was PBMCs. Receptor source: a male donor in good health and CMV-seronegative.

The chain couples TRBV28 to TRBJ2-7, with D perhaps matching TRBD1 (5 bases). CDR3 length: 12 residues. CDR1 is MDHEN and CDR2 is SYDVKM in the germline V gene. V gave up 6 bases and J gave up 7 bases, with 13 bases separating them. The CDR3: CASSLTEKEQYF. The CDR3, as DNA: TGTGCCAGCAGCCTGACAGAAAAGGAGCAGTACTTC. The whole variable domain, remainder taken from reference TRBV28 and TRBJ2-7, is DVKVTQSSRYLVKRTGEKVFLECVQDMDHENMFWYRQDPGLGLRLIYFSYDVKMKEKGDIPEGYSVSREKKERFSLILESASTNQTSMYLCASSLTEKEQYFGPGTRLTVT.

The V and J genes are TRBV9 and TRBJ1-3; tentatively, D is TRBD1 (6 bases). The ends were cut back, 2 bases at V and 4 bases at J, with 19 bases in the middle. The CDR3 has 17 residues. Germline V gives CDR1 SGDLS, CDR2 YYNGEE. This chain's CDR3 is CASSVLPVGAGGNTIYF. CDR3 in DNA: TGTGCCAGCAGCGTCCTCCCGGTGGGGGCGGGCGGAAACACCATATATTTT. The variable domain in full, with the rest retrieved from reference TRBV9 and TRBJ1-3, is DSGVTQTPKHLITATGQRVTLRCSPRSGDLSVYWYQQSLDQGLQFLIQYYNGEERAKGNILERFSAQQFPDLHSELNLSSLELGDSALYFCASSVLPVGAGGNTIYFGEGSWLTVV.

This clone was counted only a few times. V and J are TRBV28 and TRBJ1-2; the D is unclear. Germline-derived CDR1 and CDR2 are MDHEN and SYDVKM. The CDR3 is 15 residues long. The V gene lost 5 bases and the J gene lost 2 bases, with 15 bases spanning the gap. CDR3: CASSPNGEGNYGYTF. CDR3 DNA sequence: TGTGCCAGCAGTCCAAACGGGGAGGGAAACTATGGCTACACCTTC.

This clone was counted only a few times. The rearrangement links TRBV13 to TRBJ1-6; no reliable D call. V was trimmed by 4 bases and J by 7 bases, leaving 11 bases between them. Per the germline V gene, CDR1 is PRHDT and CDR2 is FYEKMQ (reference sequence). CDR3 size: 14 residues. The CDR3 spells CASSYTGYNSPLHF. CDR3 nucleotides: TGTGCCAGCAGCTACACGGGGTACAATTCACCCCTCCACTTT.

V is TRBV9 and J is TRBJ1-6; D perhaps matches TRBD1 (6 bases). The CDR3 runs 16 residues. Germline CDR1 SGDLS, CDR2 YYNGEE. V dropped 0 bases and J dropped 5 bases, with 12 bases sitting between them. The CDR3 region is CASSVGGGQHNSPLHF. Here the CDR3 DNA reads TGTGCCAGCAGCGTAGGAGGTGGACAGCATAATTCACCCCTCCACTTT.

V usage is TRBV6-1 and J usage is TRBJ1-3; 8 bases align to TRBD1. The ends lost 4 bases at V and 0 bases at J; junction bases unmatched: 5. The CDR3 has 16 residues. Germline V CDR1 and CDR2: MNHNS, SASEGT. In DNA form, the CDR3 reads TGTGCCAGCAGTGGGACAGGGACCTCCTCTGGAAACACCATATATTTT. Protein: CASSGTGTSSGNTIYF.

V gene TRBV4-1 combines with J gene TRBJ2-7; 9 positions match TRBD1. Per germline, CDR1 MGHRA and CDR2 YSYEKL. Trimming took 4 bases from V and 5 from J; bases not matched to a gene: 6. The length of the CDR3 is 14 residues. The CDR3 protein is CASSPRQGVDEQYF. As DNA, the CDR3 is TGCGCCAGCAGCCCGCGACAGGGGGTCGACGAGCAGTACTTC.

This chain uses TRBV27 with TRBJ1-5; D remains ambiguous. CDR1 and CDR2 from the germline V gene are MNHEY and SMNVEV (reference sequence). This CDR3 is built from 12 residues. V shed 3 bases and J shed 7 bases, with 7 bases lying between them. CDR3: CASSFRGQPQHF. CDR3 DNA: TGTGCCAGCAGTTTTCGAGGCCAGCCCCAGCATTTT.

The V gene is TRBV30, the J gene TRBJ2-1; TRBD2 is a possible D gene (6 bases). CDR1 is GTSNPN and CDR2 is SVGIG in the germline V gene (reference sequence). Trimming stripped 2 bases from V and 7 bases from J, with 24 bases between. This CDR3 is 17 amino acids long. Written as DNA, the CDR3 is TGTGCCTGGAGTCCACTCCGCGGAAGGGTTGGGGGGAATGAGCAGTTCTTC. It translates to CAWSPLRGRVGGNEQFF.

The chain recombines TRBV28 with TRBJ1-4; D call uncertain. The germline gives CDR1 MDHEN, CDR2 SYDVKM. V was shortened by 2 bases and J by 4 bases, with 8 bases between the two germline ends. The CDR3 is 14 amino acids. The CDR3 protein is CASSLGHGNEKLFF. The CDR3 DNA sequence: TGTGCCAGCAGTTTAGGGCACGGTAATGAAAAACTGTTTTTT.

The rearrangement joins TRBV2 to TRBJ1-2; D is unclear. CDR1 SNHLY and CDR2 FYNNEI come from the germline V gene. This CDR3 is built from 12 residues. Between the trimmed V and J ends, which lost 4 bases and 7 bases, there was a span of 10 bases. The CDR3 protein is CASSASHGGYTF. The CDR3 DNA follows: TGTGCCAGCAGTGCTTCCCACGGTGGCTACACCTTC.

J is TRBJ1-2 and V is TRBV30; the D is unclear. Deletions cut 2 bases from V and 4 bases from J, with 14 bases between. Germline values: CDR1 GTSNPN, CDR2 SVGIG (reference sequence). CDR3 size: 14 residues. The DNA for the CDR3 is TGTGCCTGGAGTATGGGCCCCACCATCTATGGCTACACCTTC. As protein: CAWSMGPTIYGYTF.

The chain carries TRBV6-5 and TRBJ2-7; the D gene is possibly TRBD1 (6 bases). The CDR3 runs to 16 residues. The V gene lost 4 bases and the J gene lost 4 bases, with 20 bases spanning the gap. Germline values: CDR1 MNHEY, CDR2 SVGAGI. The CDR3 region has the DNA TGTGCCAGCAGTTCCACTGTTAGGGGGTCAAGGTACGAGCAGTACTTC. It is translated as CASSSTVRGSRYEQYF.

The chain is built from TRBV28 and TRBJ2-7, with D maybe TRBD1 (6 bases). Germline-derived CDR1 and CDR2 are MDHEN and SYDVKM. CDR3 length: 13 amino acids. Trimming shortened V by 2 bases and J by 2 bases, and 7 bases separated the two germline ends. The CDR3 DNA follows: TGTGCCAGCAGTTTACAGGGGACCTACGAGCAGTACTTC. Amino acid sequence: CASSLQGTYEQYF.

This clone has more than one count but fewer than ten. The chain recombines TRBV25-1 with TRBJ1-5; 7 positions agree with TRBD1. Germline V CDR1 and CDR2: MGHDK, SYGVNS. V shed 2 bases and J 6 bases; nucleotides not matched to a gene: 4. This CDR3 is 14 amino acids long. CDR3 sequence reads: CASSEGQGGQPQHF. The CDR3 DNA follows: TGTGCCAGCAGTGAAGGGCAGGGGGGTCAGCCCCAGCATTTT.

Worth noting for this clone: The same CDR3 is also encoded by other DNA sequences in this sample. The J gene is TRBJ2-7, the V gene TRBV6-5, with D perhaps matching TRBD1 (6 bases). Trimming stripped 0 bases from V and 2 bases from J, with 11 bases between. The CDR3 runs to 15 residues. CDR1 MNHEY and CDR2 SVGAGI come from the germline V gene. CDR3 sequence reads: CASSYSTGGTYEQYF. The DNA for the CDR3 is TGTGCCAGCAGTTACTCGACAGGTGGGACCTACGAGCAGTACTTC.

Note on this clone: Other DNA sequences within the sample encode an identical CDR3. The genes are TRBV6-4 and TRBJ2-7; the D is unclear. Trimming pared 2 bases from V and 2 bases from J, leaving 13 bases between. The germline CDR1 and CDR2 sequences are MRHNA and SNTAGT. This CDR3 has 15 amino acids. The CDR3 bases are TGTGCCAGCAGTGACGGGCCGCTGCGAGCCTACGAGCAGTACTTC. Translation gives CASSDGPLRAYEQYF.

This clone showed up just a few times. This chain connects TRBV6-5 to TRBJ2-7, with D tentatively TRBD2 (6 bases). This CDR3 comprises 13 residues. The germline V gene has CDR1 MNHEY and CDR2 SVGAGI. Trimming took 8 bases from V and 6 from J, leaving 17 bases between them. CDR3 in amino acids: CASRRGSTPEQYF. The CDR3 DNA reads as TGTGCCAGCCGACGGGGGTCGACTCCCGAGCAGTACTTC.

The genes are TRBV7-8 and TRBJ2-4, with TRBD2 identical over 11 bases. The CDR3 has 22 residues. From germline, CDR1 is SGHVS and CDR2 FQNEAQ. V lost 1 base to trimming and J lost 6 bases; unmatched junction nucleotides: 23. The DNA of the CDR3 is TGTGCCAGCAGCTTAGAATGGGTTAGCGGGAGGGCCCGGTATAGTAAGAGAAACATTCAGTACTTC. This codes for CASSLEWVSGRARYSKRNIQYF.

The CDR3 reads CARGGSSGANVLTF. DNA for the CDR3: TGTGCTAGGGGAGGCAGCTCTGGGGCCAACGTCCTGACTTTC. The J gene is TRBJ2-6, the V gene TRBV30; tentative D call: TRBD2 (6 bases). Germline V gives CDR1 GTSNPN, CDR2 SVGIG (reference sequence). CDR3 length: 14 amino acids.

This chain links TRBV10-3 with TRBJ1-5, with a tentative D call TRBD1 (5 bases). Germline values: CDR1 ENHRY, CDR2 SYGVKD. Trimming left V 9 bases short and J 2 bases short, with 11 bases between. This CDR3 has 13 residues. Written as DNA, the CDR3 is TGTGCCATTCGGGGAGGGGGCAATCAGCCCCAGCATTTT. Protein: CAIRGGGNQPQHF.

This clone was seen once. This sequence joins TRBV6-6 and TRBJ2-7, with 7 nucleotides matching TRBD2. The germline gives CDR1 MNHNY, CDR2 SVGAGI (reference sequence). The CDR3 length is 13 residues. The V and J ends lost 5 bases and 5 bases, in that order; junction bases with no gene match: 6. The CDR3 here is CASSHGTNNEQYF. The CDR3 DNA reads as TGTGCCAGCAGTCACGGGACTAACAACGAGCAGTACTTC.

This clone was seen a single time. This chain links TRBV28 with TRBJ1-5; TRBD1 matches at 7 bases. V dropped 7 bases and J dropped 4; count of bases not matched to a gene: 7. Germline CDR1 is MDHEN and CDR2 is SYDVKM. The CDR3 covers 14 residues. This CDR3 is CASTVPGGNQPQHF. CDR3 nucleotides: TGTGCCAGCACCGTCCCAGGGGGAAATCAGCCCCAGCATTTT.